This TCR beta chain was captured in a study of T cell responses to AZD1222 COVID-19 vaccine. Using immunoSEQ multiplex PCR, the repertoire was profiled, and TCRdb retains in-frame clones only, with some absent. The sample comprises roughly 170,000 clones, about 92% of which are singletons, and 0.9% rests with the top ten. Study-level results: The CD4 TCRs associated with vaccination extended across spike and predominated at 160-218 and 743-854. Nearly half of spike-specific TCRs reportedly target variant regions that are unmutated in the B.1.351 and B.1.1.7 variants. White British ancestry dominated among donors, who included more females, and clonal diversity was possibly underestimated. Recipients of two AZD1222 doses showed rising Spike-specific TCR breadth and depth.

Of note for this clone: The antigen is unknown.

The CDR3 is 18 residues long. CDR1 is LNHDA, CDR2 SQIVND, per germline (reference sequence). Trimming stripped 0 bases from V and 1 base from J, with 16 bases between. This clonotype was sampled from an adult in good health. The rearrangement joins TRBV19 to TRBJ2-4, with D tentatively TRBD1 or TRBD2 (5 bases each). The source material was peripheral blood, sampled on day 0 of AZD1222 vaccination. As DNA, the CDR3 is TGTGCCAGTAGTATAGAGGGGGTAGACGGGCGGGCCAAAAACATTCAGTACTTC. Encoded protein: CASSIEGVDGRAKNIQYF.